This T cell receptor beta chain was observed in a study of immune characterization of retroperitoneal liposarcoma. TCRdb re-analysed the PCR reads in MiXCR, keeping a single row per CDR3 protein. The sample has over 8,000 distinct CDR3 sequences, over 35% seen once. Unmatched junction bases numbered 11, after V lost 9 bases and J lost 12 bases. CDR3 size: 12 residues. The sequence derives from a male donor with retroperitoneal liposarcoma. Sequenced input: tumor tissue. The genes are TRBV12-3 or TRBV12-4 and TRBJ2-1; 7 nucleotides agree with TRBD2. The CDR3 nucleotides read TGTGCCAGTAGTCCCCGGGGGGACGCGCAGTTCTTC. It codes for CASSPRGDAQFF.